The sequence of this TCR beta chain was determined in a study of multiple sclerosis patients with progressive multifocal leukoencephalopathy (dated by TCRdb to the late 2010s). A note on the overall study: The study examined peripheral T and B cells of MS patients who developed PML (4 under natalizumab, 1 after alemtuzumab) and treated patients who did not. Longitudinal follow-up was performed in two natalizumab-treated patients who later developed PML, from before therapy through 6 and 12 months to PML onset. The goal of the study was to detect any JC virus-specific or public T-cell expansions that arose at the time of PML onset. Beyond this particular receptor, the publication reports: In most PML patients, lower normalized Shannon entropy suggested less diverse TRB repertoires, while the natalizumab-treated controls had values close to 1. At the time PML developed, no common TRBV or TRBJ gene usage or preferential TRBV-TRBJ pairings were detected. Because the cohort was small and descriptive, it remained unclear whether the findings reflect JC virus infection or general immunocompromise. TRB clones above 0.5% frequency appeared only in PML patients, but expanded clones at PML onset were already present before and during natalizumab therapy. Analysis was restricted to peripheral blood, although for natalizumab-associated PML, cerebrospinal fluid or brain lymphocytes might be more informative.

TRB CDR3 regions were amplified from genomic DNA with the immunoSEQ two-step multiplex PCR at survey-level depth. Each PCR was spiked with synthetic inline TR CDR3 controls spanning all V-J pairings to estimate template counts and remove amplification bias. Reads went through processing to reduce amplification and sequencing bias, and quantification was done against synthetic TR CDR3 analogs. For the original study's pipeline: Raw data were processed in ImmunoSEQ Analyzer, with out-of-frame sequences and CDR3s containing stop codons removed, and gene names were assigned according to IMGT nomenclature. Repertoire diversity was summarized as normalized Shannon entropy, defined as 1 minus Pielou's evenness. TRB sequences were treated as identical only when sharing V gene, J gene and CDR3. Public PML clonotypes were CDR3s found in two or more PML-onset samples but not found earlier, in controls, or in public databases. Positional CDR3 amino acid composition was analyzed in Skylign with the observed count method. This is the immuneACCESS table as TCRdb keeps it, with only in-frame sequences that have V and J called. A part of the clones is gone; compared with another copy, unresolved V genes explain less than half, and the rest is unexplained. That table gives V, J and clone size, and the DNA gave D and trimming. This sample holds roughly 30,000 clones; 87% were observed only once. The ten largest clones take up less than 6.5% of the sample.

The sample's time point label is to be understood as: time of PML onset. Per the publication, the treatment or condition label means: on natalizumab therapy at sampling. Diagnosis of PML was based on clinical and MRI findings and confirmed by finding JC virus DNA in cerebrospinal fluid. In the natalizumab-treated patients, PML developed after between roughly 15 and 60 months of natalizumab therapy. Every listed patient had received interferon beta before, and every PML patient was female. Blood samples for T3 were taken at PML onset. Ficoll-Hypaque density gradient centrifugation was used to isolate peripheral blood mononuclear cells. Remarks on this clone: The specificity of this receptor is unknown. Per-base quality was not reported, and no clone a single base away is much larger than it.

CDR1 is given as SGHTS and CDR2 as YDEGEE, both from the germline V gene. The germline V and J ends show losses of 2 bases and 5 bases respectively, and no gene match explains 3 bases of the junction. There are 14 amino acids in the CDR3, from cysteine to phenylalanine inclusive. This entry keeps only the CDR3 DNA: 42 bases, framed from base 1. The input for sequencing was PBMCs, taken from a patient treated with natalizumab. This sequence was found in a woman aged 40 to 50 with progressive multifocal leukoencephalopathy. This chain is built from TRBV5-8 and TRBJ2-2; 7 middle bases align to TRBD2. The DNA sequence is TGTGCCAGCAGCTTCGGGGGGACGACCGGGGAGCTGTTTTTT. It is translated as CASSFGGTTGELFF.